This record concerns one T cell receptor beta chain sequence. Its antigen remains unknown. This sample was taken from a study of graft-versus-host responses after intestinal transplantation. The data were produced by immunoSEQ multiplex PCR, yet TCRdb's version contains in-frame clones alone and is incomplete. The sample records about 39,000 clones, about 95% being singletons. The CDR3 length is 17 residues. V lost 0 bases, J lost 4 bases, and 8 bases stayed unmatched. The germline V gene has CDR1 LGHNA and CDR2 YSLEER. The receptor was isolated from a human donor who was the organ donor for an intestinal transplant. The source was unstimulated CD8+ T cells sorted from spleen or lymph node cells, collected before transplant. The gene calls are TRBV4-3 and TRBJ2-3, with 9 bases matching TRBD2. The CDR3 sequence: CASSQDPAGGRPDTQYF. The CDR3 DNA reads TGCGCCAGCAGCCAAGATCCAGCGGGGGGCCGGCCAGATACGCAGTATTTT.